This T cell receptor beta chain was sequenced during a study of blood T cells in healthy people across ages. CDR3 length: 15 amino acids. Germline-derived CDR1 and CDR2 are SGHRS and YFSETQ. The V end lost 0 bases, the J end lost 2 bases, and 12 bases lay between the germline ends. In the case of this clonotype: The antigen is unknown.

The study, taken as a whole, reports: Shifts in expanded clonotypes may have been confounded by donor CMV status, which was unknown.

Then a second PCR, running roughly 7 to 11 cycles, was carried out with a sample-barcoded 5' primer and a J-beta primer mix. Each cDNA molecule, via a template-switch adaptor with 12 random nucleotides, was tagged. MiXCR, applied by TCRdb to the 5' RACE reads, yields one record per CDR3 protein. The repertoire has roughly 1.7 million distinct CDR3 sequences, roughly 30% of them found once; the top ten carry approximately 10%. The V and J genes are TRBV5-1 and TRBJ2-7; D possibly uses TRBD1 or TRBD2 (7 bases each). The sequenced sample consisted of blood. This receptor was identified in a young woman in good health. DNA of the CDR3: TGCGCCAGCAGCTTGGGGGAGGGACAGACCTACGAGCAGTACTTC. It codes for CASSLGEGQTYEQYF.